Described below is a single T cell receptor beta chain sequence and its context. This entry comes from a study of T cells expressing NK-cell markers. TCRdb re-called the 5' RACE reads; every CDR3 protein appears as one record, without DNA. Recorded for this sample: about 410,000 distinct CDR3 sequences. The source is a woman between 45 and 65 years old in good health. Sequencing was performed on blood T cells: a sorted CD56 or NKG2C T cell subset, CD4+ or CD8+ T cells, or bulk PBMC T cells (not recorded which).

This CDR3 reads CSASEGSNTGELFF. The rearrangement links TRBV20-1 to TRBJ2-2; TCRdb names TRBD2, which stays unverified in the absence of DNA. Looked up from germline, CDR1 is DFQATT and CDR2 is SNEGSKA (reference sequence). The CDR3 has 14 residues.